One and the same sample provided the 15 T cell receptor beta chains below, sequenced in a study of T cell clusters in autoimmune cytopenias. TRB was amplified from around 250 ng of peripheral blood genomic DNA per sample. One tube held mixed TRB-A and TRB-B primer pools for touch-down PCR. TCRdb reprocessed the multiplex PCR reads; each CDR3 protein has one entry and no DNA is given. This listing includes about 6,800 distinct CDR3 sequences. Input material: peripheral blood. These receptor sequences come from a human donor with an autoimmune cytopenia or autoimmune hepatitis (not recorded which).

The rearrangement joins TRBV20-1 to TRBJ2-1; TCRdb's D gene call, TRBD2, goes unchecked for lack of DNA. Germline-derived CDR1 and CDR2 are DFQATT and SNEGSKA (reference sequence). This CDR3 contains 13 residues. CDR3 region: CSATGTSGYEQFF.

Measured by frequency, this clonotype is medium-sized (0.01 to 0.1%). The V gene is TRBV27, the J gene TRBJ1-2. From germline, CDR1 is MNHEY and CDR2 SMNVEV (reference sequence). The CDR3 spans 15 residues. The CDR3 protein is CASSLYGGGRNGYTF.

This clonotype is labeled medium-sized based on frequency. The J gene is TRBJ2-7, the V gene TRBV27; lacking DNA, the TRBD2 call made by TCRdb goes unchecked. The CDR3 runs 14 residues. Germline CDR1 reads MNHEY; CDR2 reads SMNVEV (reference sequence). Here the CDR3 reads CASSLGTRAGEQYF.

The gene calls are TRBV27 and TRBJ1-2; the D call of TRBD1 rests on TCRdb alone, since no DNA is present to check it. This CDR3 is built from 14 residues. From germline, CDR1 is MNHEY and CDR2 SMNVEV (reference sequence). The chain's CDR3 is CASSPLGQGYGYTF.

This clonotype is classed as medium-sized by frequency. The CDR3 sequence is CATSKGQGVPEAFF. The rearrangement uses TRBV15 and TRBJ1-1; without DNA, the TCRdb call of TRBD1 cannot be checked. The CDR3 is 14 amino acids. The germline V gene encodes CDR1 LNHNV and CDR2 YYDKDF (reference sequence).

This chain connects TRBV5-6 to TRBJ2-5; TCRdb designates TRBD2, a call that cannot be tested without DNA. Per the germline V gene, CDR1 is SGHDT and CDR2 is YYEEEE. This CDR3 has 18 amino acids. The CDR3 region is CASSLFDWPAGGRETQYF.

The chain carries TRBV6-1 and TRBJ1-3; lacking DNA, the TRBD1 call made by TCRdb goes unchecked. CDR1 is MNHNS, CDR2 SASEGT, per germline. This CDR3 is built from 14 residues. CDR3 sequence: CASSERGGRNTIYF.

The chain uses TRBV20-1 and TRBJ2-7. The CDR3 length is 14 residues. The germline V gene encodes CDR1 DFQATT and CDR2 SNEGSKA (reference sequence). The CDR3 reads CSARDPHLGYEQYF.

This clonotype registers medium-sized by frequency. This chain connects TRBV19 to TRBJ1-6; the D call from TCRdb, TRBD1, cannot be confirmed without DNA. The CDR3 has 14 residues. Germline CDR1 reads LNHDA; CDR2 reads SQIVND (reference sequence). The chain's CDR3 is CASSRMGDNSPLHF. Full variable domain (rest looked up from reference TRBV19 and TRBJ1-6): DGGITQSPKYLFRKEGQNVTLSCEQNLNHDAMYWYRQDPGQGLRLIYYSQIVNDFQKGDIAEGYSVSREKKESFPLTVTSAQKNPTAFYLCASSRMGDNSPLHFGNGTRLTVT.

Considering frequency, this clonotype is large (0.1 to 1%). This chain uses TRBV6-1 with TRBJ1-4; TCRdb's D gene call, TRBD1, goes unchecked for lack of DNA. The CDR3 is 14 amino acids. In germline, CDR1 is MNHNS, CDR2 SASEGT. The CDR3 reads CASKQGDTNEKLFF.

V and J are TRBV20-1 and TRBJ2-2; the TRBD2 assignment by TCRdb is unverifiable without DNA. CDR1 is DFQATT and CDR2 is SNEGSKA in the germline V gene (reference sequence). The CDR3 totals 15 residues. The CDR3 here is CSARPTGLITGELFF.

This chain uses TRBV5-1 with TRBJ1-1. The CDR3 spans 14 residues. The germline gives CDR1 SGHRS, CDR2 YFSETQ. Here the CDR3 reads CASSLRVDGTEAFF.

The chain combines TRBV7-9 with TRBJ1-2. This CDR3 is built from 14 residues. The V gene's germline CDR1 is SEHNR and CDR2 FQNEAQ (reference sequence). The CDR3 is CASSRTVRPYGYTF.

The chain is built from TRBV19 and TRBJ2-7; TCRdb names TRBD2, which stays unverified in the absence of DNA. The CDR3 is made up of 15 amino acids. The germline CDR1 and CDR2 sequences are LNHDA and SQIVND (reference sequence). The CDR3 loop is CAWSLRGVFPGEQYF.

This chain links TRBV5-6 with TRBJ1-1. The germline V gene encodes CDR1 SGHDT and CDR2 YYEEEE. The CDR3 is made up of 13 amino acids. The chain's CDR3 is CASSFGRYTEAFF.